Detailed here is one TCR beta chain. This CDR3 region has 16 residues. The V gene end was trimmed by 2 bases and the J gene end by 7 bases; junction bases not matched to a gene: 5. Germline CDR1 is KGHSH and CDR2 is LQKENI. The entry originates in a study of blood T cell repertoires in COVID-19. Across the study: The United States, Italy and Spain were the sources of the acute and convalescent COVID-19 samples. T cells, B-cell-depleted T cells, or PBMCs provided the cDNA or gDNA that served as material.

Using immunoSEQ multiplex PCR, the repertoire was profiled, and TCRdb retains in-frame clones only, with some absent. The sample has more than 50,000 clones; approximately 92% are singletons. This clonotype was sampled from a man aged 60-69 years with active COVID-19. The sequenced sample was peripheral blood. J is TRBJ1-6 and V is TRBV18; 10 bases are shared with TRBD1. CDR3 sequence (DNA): TGTGCCAGCTCACCATCCTGGGACAGGGGAAATTCACCCCTCCACTTT. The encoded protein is CASSPSWDRGNSPLHF.